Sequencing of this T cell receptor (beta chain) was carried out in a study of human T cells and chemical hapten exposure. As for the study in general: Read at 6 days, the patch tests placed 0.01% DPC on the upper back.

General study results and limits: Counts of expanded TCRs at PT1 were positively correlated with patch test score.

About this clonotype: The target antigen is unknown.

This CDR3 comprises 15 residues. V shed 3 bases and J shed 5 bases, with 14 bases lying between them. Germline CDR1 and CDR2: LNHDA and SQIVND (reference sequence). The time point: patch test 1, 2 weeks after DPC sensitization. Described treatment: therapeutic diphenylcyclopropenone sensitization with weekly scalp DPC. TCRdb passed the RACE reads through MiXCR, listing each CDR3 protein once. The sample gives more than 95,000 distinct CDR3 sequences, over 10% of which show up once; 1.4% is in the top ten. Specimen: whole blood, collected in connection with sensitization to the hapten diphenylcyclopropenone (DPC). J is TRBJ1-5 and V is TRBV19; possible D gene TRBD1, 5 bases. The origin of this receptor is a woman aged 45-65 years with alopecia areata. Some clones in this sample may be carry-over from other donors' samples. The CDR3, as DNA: TGTGCCAGTAGTATGACAGCGGCAGGTTATCAGCCCCAGCATTTT. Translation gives CASSMTAAGYQPQHF. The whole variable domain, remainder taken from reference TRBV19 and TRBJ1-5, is DGGITQSPKYLFRKEGQNVTLSCEQNLNHDAMYWYRQDPGQGLRLIYYSQIVNDFQKGDIAEGYSVSREKKESFPLTVTSAQKNPTAFYLCASSMTAAGYQPQHFGDGTRLSIL.